The 5 T cell receptor beta chains given below trace back to one sample, sequenced in a study of T cells in Graves' hyperthyroidism and ophthalmopathy. TCR beta CDR3 regions were amplified from RNA. In the first-round RT-PCR of the TCR CDR3, the HTBI primer set was used. TCRdb passed the multiplex PCR reads through MiXCR, listing each CDR3 protein once. The table shows some 560,000 distinct CDR3 sequences, with 15% to 19% occurring only once. The sequencing input was blood. The source of these receptors is a young woman with Graves' hyperthyroidism.

At least ten counts were recorded for this clonotype. The chain is built from TRBV6-1 and TRBJ2-7; D is possibly TRBD2 (5 bases). The germline CDR1 and CDR2 sequences are MNHNS and SASEGT. V lost 5 bases and J 3 bases, leaving 11 bases between the germline ends. This CDR3 has 13 amino acids. Written as DNA, the CDR3 is TGTGCCAGCAGTCCGGGATCGGTCTACGAGCAGTACTTC. This translates into CASSPGSVYEQYF.

This clonotype showed up many times. The chain uses TRBV7-2 and TRBJ2-7; D is unclear. The CDR3 is made up of 13 amino acids. The germline V and J ends were trimmed by 1 base and 3 bases, with 7 bases remaining between them. CDR1 is SGHTA, CDR2 FQGNSA, per germline. The CDR3 bases are TGTGCCAGCAGCTTAGACCATTTCTACGAGCAGTACTTC. Protein sequence: CASSLDHFYEQYF.

On this clonotype: One end of the junction is discordant with germline, which a read error may explain. This chain links TRBV7-6 with TRBJ2-7; 14 bases map to TRBD2. In germline, CDR1 is SGHVS, CDR2 FNYEAQ. The CDR3 has 16 amino acids. CDR3 sequence (DNA): TGTGCTAGCAGCTTAAGGACTAGCGGGGGGCGCTACGAGCAGTACTTC. As protein: CASSLRTSGGRYEQYF.

This clonotype showed up many times. This chain uses TRBV20-1 with TRBJ2-3; 7 bases match TRBD2. This CDR3 contains 17 residues. The germline V gene has CDR1 DFQATT and CDR2 SNEGSKA (reference sequence). Unmatched junction bases numbered 10, after V lost 1 base and J lost 0 bases. The CDR3 nucleotides read TGCAGTGCTAGAGTTCCTTGGGCTAGCGGTAGCACAGATACGCAGTATTTT. Translating gives CSARVPWASGSTDTQYF.

In this sample, this clonotype turned up many times. The chain has TRBV12-3 or TRBV12-4 and TRBJ2-1, with TRBD2 matching over 10 bases. The CDR3 is made up of 15 amino acids. The J segment lost 3 bases and the V segment lost 6 bases, leaving 5 bases of the junction unmatched. CDR3 DNA sequence: TGTGCCAGCAGCCTAGCGGGAGAGGGCTACAATGAGCAGTTCTTC. Translation gives CASSLAGEGYNEQFF.